The clone carrying this T cell receptor (beta chain) was seen a handful of times. The antigen is unknown. Unique molecular identifiers tagged individual cDNA molecules. Each CDR3 protein gets one entry after TCRdb re-called the 5' RACE reads with MiXCR. The data show about 55,000 distinct CDR3 sequences, roughly 12% seen once. This sample was taken from a study of early T cells in non-severe SARS-CoV-2 infection. Germline CDR1 is LGHDT and CDR2 is YNNKEL (reference sequence). V shed 1 base and J shed 0 bases, with 10 bases lying between them. This CDR3 has 16 amino acids. Points from the study as a whole: Anti-spike CD8 responses were favored in VDJdb matching, and private and CD4 specificities were missed.

The J gene is TRBJ1-3, the V gene TRBV3-1, with D uncertain. Input material: whole blood. The sequence was collected from an adult who was a healthcare worker with PCR-confirmed SARS-CoV-2 infection or an uninfected control (not recorded which). The CDR3 nucleotides read TGTGCCAGCAGCCAAGGAGACGTCCTCTCTGGAAACACCATATATTTT. Its protein product is CASSQGDVLSGNTIYF.